The present entry profiles one TCR beta chain with its context. The DNA ends 3 residues before the CDR3 does, and the rest of the CDR3 is filled in from the germline J gene. Profiled with immunoSEQ multiplex PCR; TCRdb holds only in-frame clones, not every one. This table lists 40,000 to 60,000 clones. The source of the sample is a study of T cells in women clearing cervical HPV infection. This CDR3 has 16 amino acids. V was clipped by 3 bases and J by 4 bases, with 15 bases between them. Germline loops: CDR1 LNHDA, CDR2 SQIVND (reference sequence). The chain carries TRBV19 and TRBJ2-2; a possible D gene is TRBD2 (7 bases). This clonotype originated in a woman between 18 and 70 years old with a cervical HPV16 infection that either progressed to CIN3+ or cleared (not recorded which). Input material: blood buffy coat. Here the CDR3 reads CASSIPGGRLTGELFF. CDR3 DNA (partial): TGTGCCAGTAGTATCCCCGGGGGGCGCCTCACCGGGGAG. The full variable domain, in which reference TRBV19 and TRBJ2-2 provide the parts outside the CDR3, is DGGITQSPKYLFRKEGQNVTLSCEQNLNHDAMYWYRQDPGQGLRLIYYSQIVNDFQKGDIAEGYSVSREKKESFPLTVTSAQKNPTAFYLCASSIPGGRLTGELFFGEGSRLTVL.